Sequencing of this TCR beta chain was carried out in a study of blood T cell repertoires in COVID-19. Study information: The United States, Italy and Spain provided the acute and convalescent COVID-19 samples.

In the original analysis: Cell counts per sample came from amplifying reference gene primers. The repertoire was sequenced with immunoSEQ multiplex PCR; TCRdb's copy has only in-frame clones and lacks some. The V and J calls and clone size were taken over from that table, and D and trimming were inferred from the DNA. The sample shows 75,000 to 95,000 clones, 72% of them seen only once. Sequencing was performed on peripheral blood. The TCR originated in a woman aged 60-70 years in a cohort sampled during active or convalescent COVID-19.

For the CDR3, the DNA is TGTGCCAGCAGTGATAATAGGAGGCAGCCCCAGCATTTT. Translating gives CASSDNRRQPQHF. The rearrangement uses TRBV2 and TRBJ1-5; D unclear. V lost 3 bases and J 7 bases, leaving 10 bases between the germline ends. The CDR3 contains 13 residues. The germline V gene has CDR1 SNHLY and CDR2 FYNNEI.